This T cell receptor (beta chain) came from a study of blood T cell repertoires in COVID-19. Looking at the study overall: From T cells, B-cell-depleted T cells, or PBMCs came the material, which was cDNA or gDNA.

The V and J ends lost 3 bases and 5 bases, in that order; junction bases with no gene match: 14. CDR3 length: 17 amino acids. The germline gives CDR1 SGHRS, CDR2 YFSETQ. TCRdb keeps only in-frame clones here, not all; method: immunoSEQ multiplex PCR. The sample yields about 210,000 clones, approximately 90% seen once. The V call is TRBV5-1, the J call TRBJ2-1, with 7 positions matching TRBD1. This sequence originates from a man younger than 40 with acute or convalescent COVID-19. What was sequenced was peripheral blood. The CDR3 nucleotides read TGCGCCAGCAGCTCTGGAGGTTTGGGGACAGCCAACAATGAGCAGTTCTTC. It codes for CASSSGGLGTANNEQFF.